This TCR beta chain was captured in a study of blood T cell repertoires in COVID-19. Across the whole study: From T cells, B-cell-depleted T cells, or PBMCs came the material, which was cDNA or gDNA.

Looked up from germline, CDR1 is SQVTM and CDR2 is ANQGSEA. V was clipped by 5 bases and J by 1 base; unmatched bases: 20. The CDR3 covers 20 residues. The method was immunoSEQ multiplex PCR; TCRdb's version includes in-frame clones alone and lacks a portion of them. The table includes some 250,000 clones, around 90% detected once. Sequences were obtained from peripheral blood. V usage is TRBV29-1 and J usage is TRBJ2-7; 13 nucleotides line up with TRBD2. This sequence originates from a woman in her 30s with acute or convalescent COVID-19. The CDR3 spells CSVKPGLTGLAGSDSYEQYF. The CDR3 DNA reads as TGCAGCGTTAAGCCGGGACTGACGGGACTAGCGGGATCTGATTCCTACGAGCAGTACTTC.